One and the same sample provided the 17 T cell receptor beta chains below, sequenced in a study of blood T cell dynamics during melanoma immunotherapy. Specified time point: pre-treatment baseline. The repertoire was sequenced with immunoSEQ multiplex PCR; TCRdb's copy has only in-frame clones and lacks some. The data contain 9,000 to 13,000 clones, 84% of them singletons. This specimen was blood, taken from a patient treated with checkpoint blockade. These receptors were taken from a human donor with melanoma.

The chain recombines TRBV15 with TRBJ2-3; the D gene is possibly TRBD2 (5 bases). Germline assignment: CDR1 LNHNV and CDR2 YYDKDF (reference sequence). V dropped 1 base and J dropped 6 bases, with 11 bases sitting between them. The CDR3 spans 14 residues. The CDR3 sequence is CATSRGTRTDTQYF. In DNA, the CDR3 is TGTGCCACCAGCAGAGGAACTAGGACCGATACGCAGTATTTT. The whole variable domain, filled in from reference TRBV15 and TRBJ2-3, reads DAMVIQNPRYQVTQFGKPVTLSCSQTLNHNVMYWYQQKSSQAPKLLFHYYDKDFNNEADTPDNFQSRRPNTSFCFLDIRSPGLGDTAMYLCATSRGTRTDTQYFGPGTRLTVL.

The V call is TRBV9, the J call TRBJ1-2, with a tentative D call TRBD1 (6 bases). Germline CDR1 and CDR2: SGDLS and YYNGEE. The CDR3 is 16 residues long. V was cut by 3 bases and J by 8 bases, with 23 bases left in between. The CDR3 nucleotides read TGTGCCAGCAGCGACCAGAGCAGGGGTGCGATGTTGGGCTACACCTTC. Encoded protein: CASSDQSRGAMLGYTF.

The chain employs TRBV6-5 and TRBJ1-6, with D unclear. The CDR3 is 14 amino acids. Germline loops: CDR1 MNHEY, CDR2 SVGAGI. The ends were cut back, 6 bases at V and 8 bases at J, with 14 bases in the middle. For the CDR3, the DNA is TGTGCCAGCAGCTCCCAGGACGGAGATTCACCCCTCCACTTT. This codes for CASSSQDGDSPLHF.

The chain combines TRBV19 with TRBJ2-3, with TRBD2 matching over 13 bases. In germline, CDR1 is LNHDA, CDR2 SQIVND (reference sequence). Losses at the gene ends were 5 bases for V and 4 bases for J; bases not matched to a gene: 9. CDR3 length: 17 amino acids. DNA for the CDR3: TGTGCCAGTAGTGTTACTAGCGGGGGGGCCTGGGCAGATACGCAGTATTTT. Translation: CASSVTSGGAWADTQYF.

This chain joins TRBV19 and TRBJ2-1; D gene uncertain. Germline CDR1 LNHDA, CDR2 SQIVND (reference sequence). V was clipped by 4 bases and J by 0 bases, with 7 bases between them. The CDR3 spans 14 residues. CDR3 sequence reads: CASSRISSYNEQFF. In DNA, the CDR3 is TGTGCCAGTAGTAGAATTAGCTCCTACAATGAGCAGTTCTTC.

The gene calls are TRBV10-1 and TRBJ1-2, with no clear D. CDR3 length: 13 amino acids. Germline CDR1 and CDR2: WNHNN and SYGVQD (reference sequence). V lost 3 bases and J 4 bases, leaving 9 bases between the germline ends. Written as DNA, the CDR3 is TGCGCCAGCAGTGACAGGACTGCCTATGGCTACACCTTC. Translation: CASSDRTAYGYTF.

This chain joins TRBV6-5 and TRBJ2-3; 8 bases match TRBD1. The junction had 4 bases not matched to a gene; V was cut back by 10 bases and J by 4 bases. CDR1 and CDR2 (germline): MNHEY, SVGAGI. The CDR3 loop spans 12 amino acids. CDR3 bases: TGTGCCACCCAGGGGGCCGCAGATACGCAGTATTTT. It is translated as CATQGAADTQYF.

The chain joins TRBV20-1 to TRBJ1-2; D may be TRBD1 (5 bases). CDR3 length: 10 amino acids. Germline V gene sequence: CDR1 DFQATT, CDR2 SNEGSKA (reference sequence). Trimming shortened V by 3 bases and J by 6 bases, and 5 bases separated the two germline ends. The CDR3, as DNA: TGCAGTGCTAGCAGGGATGGCTACACCTTC. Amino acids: CSASRDGYTF.

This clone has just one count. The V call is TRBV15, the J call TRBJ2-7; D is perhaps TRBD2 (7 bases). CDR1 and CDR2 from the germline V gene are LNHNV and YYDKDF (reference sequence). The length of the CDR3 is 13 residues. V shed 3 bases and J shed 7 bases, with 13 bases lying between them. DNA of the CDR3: TGTGCCACCAGCAGCCGGGGGGCGGAAGAGCAGTACTTC. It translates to CATSSRGAEEQYF.

The CDR3 region is CASSLVRGGAGVDTQYF. The CDR3 region has the DNA TGCGCCAGCAGCTTGGTGCGCGGGGGGGCCGGAGTAGATACGCAGTATTTT. The gene calls are TRBV5-1 and TRBJ2-3, with 9 bases lining up with TRBD2. The CDR3 loop spans 17 amino acids. CDR1 and CDR2 (germline): SGHRS, YFSETQ. The junction had 10 bases not matched to a gene; V was cut back by 0 bases and J by 5 bases.

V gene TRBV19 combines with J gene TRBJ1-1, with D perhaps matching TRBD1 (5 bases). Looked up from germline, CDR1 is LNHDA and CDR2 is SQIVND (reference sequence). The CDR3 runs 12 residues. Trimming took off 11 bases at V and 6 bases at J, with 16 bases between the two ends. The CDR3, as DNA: TGTGCCGTCTACCCCGGGGGGGCTGAAGCTTTCTTT. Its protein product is CAVYPGGAEAFF.

This CDR3 is CASSLVNRGRGLIYEQYF. CDR3 coding DNA: TGTGCCAGCAGCTTAGTTAATCGGGGCAGGGGACTTATCTACGAGCAGTACTTC. V usage is TRBV11-2 and J usage is TRBJ2-7; perhaps D is TRBD1 or TRBD2 (6 bases each). This CDR3 is built from 18 residues. V lost 1 base and J 3 bases, leaving 22 bases between the germline ends. The germline CDR1 and CDR2 sequences are SGHAT and FQNNGV.

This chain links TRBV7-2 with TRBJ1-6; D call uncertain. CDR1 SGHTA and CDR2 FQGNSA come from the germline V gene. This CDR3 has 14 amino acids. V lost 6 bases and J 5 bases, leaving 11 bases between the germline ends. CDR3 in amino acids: CASSKGRNNSPLHF. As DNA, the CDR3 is TGTGCCAGCAGTAAGGGTCGGAATAATTCACCCCTCCACTTT.

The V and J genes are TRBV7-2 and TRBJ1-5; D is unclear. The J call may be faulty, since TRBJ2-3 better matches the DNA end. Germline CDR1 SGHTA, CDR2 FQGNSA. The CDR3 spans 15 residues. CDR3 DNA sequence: TGTGCCAGCAGCATAGACCGAACGTCAGGTCAGCCCCAGTATTTT. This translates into CASSIDRTSGQPQYF.

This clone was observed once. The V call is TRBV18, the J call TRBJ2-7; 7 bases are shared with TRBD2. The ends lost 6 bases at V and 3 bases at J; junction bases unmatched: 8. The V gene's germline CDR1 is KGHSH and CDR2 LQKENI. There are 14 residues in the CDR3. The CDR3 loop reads CASSRGEEHYEQYF. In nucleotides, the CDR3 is TGTGCCAGCTCTCGGGGGGAGGAGCACTACGAGCAGTACTTC.

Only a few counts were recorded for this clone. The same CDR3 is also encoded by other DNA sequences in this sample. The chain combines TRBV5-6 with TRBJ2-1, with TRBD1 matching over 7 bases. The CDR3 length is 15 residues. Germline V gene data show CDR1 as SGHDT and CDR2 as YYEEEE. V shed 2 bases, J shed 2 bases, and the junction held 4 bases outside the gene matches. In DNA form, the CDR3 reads TGTGCCAGCAGCTTAGGAGACAGGGCCTACAATGAGCAGTTCTTC. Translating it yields CASSLGDRAYNEQFF.

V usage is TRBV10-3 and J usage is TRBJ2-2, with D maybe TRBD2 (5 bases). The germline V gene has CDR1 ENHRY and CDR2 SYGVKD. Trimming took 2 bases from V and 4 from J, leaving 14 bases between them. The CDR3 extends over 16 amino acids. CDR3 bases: TGTGCCATCAGTGAGAGAGGGTTTGAGAGCACCGGGGAGCTGTTTTTT. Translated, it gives CAISERGFESTGELFF.